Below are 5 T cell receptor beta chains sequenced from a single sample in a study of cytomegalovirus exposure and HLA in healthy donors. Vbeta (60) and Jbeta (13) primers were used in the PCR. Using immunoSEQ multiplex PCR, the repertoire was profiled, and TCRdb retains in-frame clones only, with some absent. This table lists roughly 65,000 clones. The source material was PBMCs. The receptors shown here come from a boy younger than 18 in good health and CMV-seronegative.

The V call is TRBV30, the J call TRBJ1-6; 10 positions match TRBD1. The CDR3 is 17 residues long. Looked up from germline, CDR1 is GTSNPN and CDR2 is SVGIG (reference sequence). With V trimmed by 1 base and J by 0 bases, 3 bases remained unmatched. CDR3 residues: CAWSGGQGSSYNSPLHF. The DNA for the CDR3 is TGTGCCTGGAGTGGGGGACAGGGGAGCTCCTATAATTCACCCCTCCACTTT.

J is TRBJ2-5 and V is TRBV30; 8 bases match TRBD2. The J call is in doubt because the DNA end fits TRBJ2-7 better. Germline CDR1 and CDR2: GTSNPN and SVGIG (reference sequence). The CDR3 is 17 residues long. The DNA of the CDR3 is TGTGCCTGGAGTGTCCCCCCACTAGCGGCACAGACCTACGAGCAGTACTTC. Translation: CAWSVPPLAAQTYEQYF.

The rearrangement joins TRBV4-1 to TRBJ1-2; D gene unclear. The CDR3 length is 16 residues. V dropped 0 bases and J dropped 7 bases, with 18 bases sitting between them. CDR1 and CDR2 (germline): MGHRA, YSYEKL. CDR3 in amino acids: CASSQDVSGSSLGYTF. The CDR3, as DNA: TGCGCCAGCAGCCAAGATGTTTCAGGATCATCCCTTGGCTACACCTTC.

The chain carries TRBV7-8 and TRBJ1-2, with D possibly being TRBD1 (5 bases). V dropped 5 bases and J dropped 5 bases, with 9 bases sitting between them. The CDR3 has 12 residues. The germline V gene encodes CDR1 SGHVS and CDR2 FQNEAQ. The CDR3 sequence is CASSTGKYGYTF. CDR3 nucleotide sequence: TGTGCCAGCAGCACAGGAAAATATGGCTACACCTTC.

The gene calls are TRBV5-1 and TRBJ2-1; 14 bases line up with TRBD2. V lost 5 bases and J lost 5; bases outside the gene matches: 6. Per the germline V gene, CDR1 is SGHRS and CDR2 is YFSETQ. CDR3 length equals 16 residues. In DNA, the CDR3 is TGCGCCAGCAGGGCGGCGGGACTAGCGGGAGACAATGAGCAGTTCTTC. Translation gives CASRAAGLAGDNEQFF.